A single sample gave rise to the 23 T cell receptor beta chains below, sequenced in a study of blood T cell repertoires in COVID-19. The repertoire was sequenced with immunoSEQ multiplex PCR; TCRdb's copy has only in-frame clones and lacks some. The repertoire includes about 280,000 clones, approximately 89% of them detected once, and around 10% sits in the top ten. Sequenced sample: peripheral blood. These receptors came from a young woman with COVID-19, enrolled during active disease.

The V and J genes are TRBV12-3 or TRBV12-4 and TRBJ2-2; D is undetermined. CDR3 length: 13 residues. V gave up 11 bases and J gave up 6 bases, with 16 bases separating them. DNA of the CDR3: TGTGCCTCCCTCCTCGTGCGAGCCGGGGAGCTGTTTTTT. Its protein is CASLLVRAGELFF.

Only a few counts were recorded for this clone. The V and J genes are TRBV5-5 and TRBJ1-1; 11 bases fit TRBD1. Germline CDR1 is SGHKS and CDR2 is YYEKEE (reference sequence). The J segment lost 1 base and the V segment lost 2 bases, leaving 10 bases of the junction unmatched. The CDR3 runs to 18 residues. CDR3 in DNA: TGTGCCAGCAGCTTCCGTTCGCAGGACAGGGGGCGGAACACTGAAGCTTTCTTT. Protein: CASSFRSQDRGRNTEAFF.

V is TRBV19 and J is TRBJ2-7; no clear D gene. Germline V gives CDR1 LNHDA, CDR2 SQIVND (reference sequence). Trimming left V 5 bases short and J 6 bases short, with 8 bases between. The CDR3 sequence is 11 residues long. CDR3 sequence reads: CASSSPGEQYF. Written as DNA, the CDR3 is TGTGCCAGTAGTTCCCCGGGCGAGCAGTACTTC.

CDR3: CSVETRERGYTF. As DNA, the CDR3 is TGCAGCGTTGAAACGCGGGAGCGGGGCTACACCTTC. V gene TRBV29-1 combines with J gene TRBJ1-2; D gene unclear. This CDR3 has 12 residues. Germline CDR1 reads SQVTM; CDR2 reads ANQGSEA. The V gene lost 2 bases and the J gene lost 8 bases, with 12 bases spanning the gap.

The chain joins TRBV19 to TRBJ2-5; 12 bases map to TRBD2. Looked up from germline, CDR1 is LNHDA and CDR2 is SQIVND (reference sequence). CDR3 length: 18 residues. The V gene end was trimmed by 5 bases and the J gene end by 1 base; junction bases not matched to a gene: 11. CDR3 nucleotides: TGTGCCAGTAGTCTAAGGACTAGCGGGGACCCCCGCCAAGAGACCCAGTACTTC. Translation: CASSLRTSGDPRQETQYF.

To note about this clone: The sample holds other DNA sequences that translate to the same CDR3. Here the CDR3 DNA reads TGTGCCAGTAGTATGGGGACAGGGGGAAACTATGGCTACACCTTC. Translation gives CASSMGTGGNYGYTF. The V call is TRBV19, the J call TRBJ1-2; 11 bases fit TRBD1. Germline V gives CDR1 LNHDA, CDR2 SQIVND (reference sequence). The CDR3 is 15 residues long. The V segment lost 3 bases and the J segment 2 bases; nucleotides outside the gene matches: 2.

V is TRBV5-6 and J is TRBJ1-3; D gene ambiguous. Trimming pared 4 bases from V and 0 bases from J, leaving 8 bases between. The CDR3 has 14 amino acids. Germline CDR1 is SGHDT and CDR2 is YYEEEE. The CDR3 region has the DNA TGTGCCAGCAGCCTTTCCTACTCTGGAAACACCATATATTTT. It translates to CASSLSYSGNTIYF.

This sequence joins TRBV7-9 and TRBJ1-2; possible D gene TRBD1, 6 bases. This CDR3 comprises 14 residues. Trimming removed 2 bases at V and 7 bases at J, with 14 bases between. Germline V gene sequence: CDR1 SEHNR, CDR2 FQNEAQ (reference sequence). CDR3 residues: CASSLSRDMAGYTF. The CDR3 bases are TGTGCCAGCAGCTTAAGCCGGGACATGGCTGGCTACACCTTC.

This chain links TRBV6-5 with TRBJ1-2, with unresolved D. Germline V gene sequence: CDR1 MNHEY, CDR2 SVGAGI. The CDR3 sequence is 12 residues long. V lost 2 bases and J 7 bases, leaving 8 bases between the germline ends. The CDR3 bases are TGTGCCAGCAGTTACGCGGGTTTTGGCTACACCTTC. Residues: CASSYAGFGYTF.

This sequence joins TRBV27 and TRBJ2-7; TRBD1 is a possible D gene (5 bases). Trimming pared 3 bases from V and 2 bases from J, leaving 11 bases between. Germline loops: CDR1 MNHEY, CDR2 SMNVEV (reference sequence). The CDR3 consists of 14 residues. Here the CDR3 DNA reads TGTGCCAGCAGTTTGACAGTCAGTACCTACGAGCAGTACTTC. It is translated as CASSLTVSTYEQYF.

This rearrangement joins TRBV11-2 to TRBJ1-1; 7 nucleotides align to TRBD1. Germline V lookup: CDR1 SGHAT, CDR2 FQNNGV. CDR3 length: 13 residues. After removal of 5 bases from V and 8 bases from J, the junction contained 8 bases not matched to a gene. The CDR3 region has the DNA TGTGCCAGCAGCGCCTTGTGGACAGGAGAAGCTTTCTTT. Its translation is CASSALWTGEAFF.

The table lists this clone with a count of one. This chain connects TRBV6-2 or TRBV6-3 to TRBJ2-1, with D hard to call. Germline loops: CDR1 MNHEY, CDR2 SVGEGT. The ends were cut back, 0 bases at V and 13 bases at J, with 7 bases in the middle. This CDR3 has 11 amino acids. The DNA for the CDR3 is TGTGCCAGCAGTTACTCGGCCCGACAGTTCTTC. It specifies CASSYSARQFF.

Concerning this clone itself: Other DNA variants within this sample encode the same CDR3. This rearrangement joins TRBV2 to TRBJ2-3; TRBD2 matches 9 bases. CDR3 length equals 16 residues. Germline loops: CDR1 SNHLY, CDR2 FYNNEI. The ends lost 3 bases at V and 2 bases at J; junction bases unmatched: 6. CDR3 bases: TGTGCCAGCAGTGAGGCGAGCGGGGGGATCACAGATACGCAGTATTTT. It encodes CASSEASGGITDTQYF.

In its sample, this clone was seen a few times. J is TRBJ2-1 and V is TRBV21-1; the DNA was not used to check the table's D call, TRBD1. TRBV21-1 is annotated as a pseudogene. The CDR3 has 15 residues. The CDR3 sequence is CASSMGQGSYNEQFF. The DNA of the CDR3 is TGTGCCAGCAGCATGGGGCAGGGATCCTACAATGAGCAGTTCTTC.

The gene calls are TRBV2 and TRBJ1-5; D possibly corresponds to TRBD1 (5 bases). The CDR3 sequence is 15 residues long. Per the germline V gene, CDR1 is SNHLY and CDR2 is FYNNEI. Trimming pared 1 base from V and 3 bases from J, leaving 10 bases between. The CDR3 region is CASSEESGLNQPQHF. Here the CDR3 DNA reads TGTGCCAGCAGTGAAGAATCAGGGCTCAATCAGCCCCAGCATTTT. The full variable domain, in which reference TRBV2 and TRBJ1-5 provide the parts outside the CDR3, is EPEVTQTPSHQVTQMGQEVILRCVPISNHLYFYWYRQILGQKVEFLVSFYNNEISEKSEIFDDQFSVERPDGSNFTLKIRSTKLEDSAMYFCASSEESGLNQPQHFGDGTRLSIL.

The chain combines TRBV19 with TRBJ2-5; D might be TRBD1 (5 bases). From germline, CDR1 is LNHDA and CDR2 SQIVND (reference sequence). This CDR3 is built from 13 residues. The V end was cut by 1 base, the J end by 5 bases, with 8 bases between. The CDR3 loop reads CASSIVQGETQYF. DNA for the CDR3: TGTGCCAGTAGTATAGTTCAGGGTGAGACCCAGTACTTC.

J is TRBJ1-2 and V is TRBV27; TRBD1 matches at 9 bases. This CDR3 spans 15 amino acids. After removal of 6 bases from V and 8 bases from J, the junction contained 13 bases not matched to a gene. Looked up from germline, CDR1 is MNHEY and CDR2 is SMNVEV (reference sequence). The CDR3 DNA is TGTGCCAGCAGCAACAGCCCGACAGGGGGTAGAGGCTACACCTTC. It specifies CASSNSPTGGRGYTF.

This chain connects TRBV13 to TRBJ1-2; 10 bases map to TRBD1. The ends lost 7 bases at V and 7 bases at J; junction bases unmatched: 15. Germline CDR1 and CDR2: PRHDT and FYEKMQ (reference sequence). The CDR3 runs to 16 residues. The chain's CDR3 is CASNGGQGENPSGYTF. DNA of the CDR3: TGTGCCAGCAACGGAGGACAGGGGGAGAACCCCTCTGGCTACACCTTC.

The genes are TRBV19 and TRBJ1-5; possibly TRBD1 for D (5 bases). Trimming shortened V by 6 bases and J by 0 bases, and 12 bases separated the two germline ends. The germline V gene has CDR1 LNHDA and CDR2 SQIVND (reference sequence). The CDR3 length is 15 residues. CDR3 bases: TGTGCCAGTAGCTACAGACAGCATAGCAATCAGCCCCAGCATTTT. It is translated as CASSYRQHSNQPQHF.

This rearrangement joins TRBV7-8 to TRBJ2-7, with 7 bases that match TRBD2. The CDR3 contains 12 residues. Germline V gene data show CDR1 as SGHVS and CDR2 as FQNEAQ. V shed 1 base, J shed 6 bases, and the junction held 0 bases outside the gene matches. The CDR3 nucleotides are TGTGCCAGCAGCTTAGGGGGGGGCGAGCAGTACTTC. It is translated as CASSLGGGEQYF.

The chain is built from TRBV10-3 and TRBJ2-3; 7 bases align to TRBD1. This CDR3 spans 19 amino acids. CDR1 and CDR2 from the germline V gene are ENHRY and SYGVKD. V gave up 3 bases and J gave up 0 bases; unmatched junction bases: 15. The chain's CDR3 is CAISDPVLTGVRSTDTQYF. CDR3 nucleotides: TGTGCCATCAGTGACCCAGTACTAACAGGGGTCCGAAGCACAGATACGCAGTATTTT.

The chain couples TRBV18 to TRBJ2-1; D is unresolved. Germline CDR1 and CDR2: KGHSH and LQKENI. The CDR3 has 12 amino acids. Trimming removed 3 bases from V and 5 bases from J, with 5 bases in between. The DNA of the CDR3 is TGTGCCAGCTCACCTTCCGACAATGAGCAGTTCTTC. It encodes CASSPSDNEQFF. The full variable domain, rest sourced from reference TRBV18 and TRBJ2-1, is NAGVMQNPRHLVRRRGQEARLRCSPMKGHSHVYWYRQLPEEGLKFMVYLQKENIIDESGMPKERFSAEFPKEGPSILRIQQVVRGDSAAYFCASSPSDNEQFFGPGTRLTVL.

The chain recombines TRBV2 with TRBJ2-7; D is undetermined. Trimming cost V 3 bases and J 7 bases, with 13 bases left between them. The CDR3 length is 13 residues. Germline-derived CDR1 and CDR2 are SNHLY and FYNNEI. The CDR3 coding sequence is TGTGCCAGCAGTGACCCCCCCAGATTAGAGCAGTACTTC. As protein: CASSDPPRLEQYF.